A selection of T cell receptor beta chains follows, all from one sample in a study of cytomegalovirus exposure and HLA in healthy donors. TCRdb keeps only in-frame clones here, not all; method: immunoSEQ multiplex PCR. The table has over 100,000 clones, about 61% seen once; the top ten hold 2.2%. The sample consisted of PBMCs. The receptor set was obtained from a woman between 25 and 40 years old in good health and CMV-seronegative. Both conserved end residues are part of each CDR3. Fields, in order: V gene, J gene, clone size, D gene, CDR3 DNA, CDR3 protein. A D gene is named only where the DNA matches it firmly. Expanded clones are given a class, and other clones once, few, many or no size at all.

>TRBV5-1|TRBJ1-3|-|TRBD1
TGCGCCAGCAGCAATGGAGGACAGGGCACAAACACCATATATTTT
CASSNGGQGTNTIYF
>TRBV2|TRBJ1-5|-|-
TGTGCCAGCGGCCGAGACAGAGTACGCAATCAGCCCCAGCATTTT
CASGRDRVRNQPQHF
>TRBV7-8|TRBJ2-5|-|-
TGTGCCAGCAGCCCGAGAAGGGGGGAGGGAGAGACCCAGTACTTC
CASSPRRGEGETQYF
>TRBV5-6|TRBJ2-1|-|-
TGCGCCAGCAGCACCGACAGTTACAATGAGCAGTTCTTC
CASSTDSYNEQFF
>TRBV6-5|TRBJ2-7|few|TRBD1
TGTGCCAGCAGTGACGGGACAGGCACCTACGAGCAGTACTTC
CASSDGTGTYEQYF
>TRBV27|TRBJ2-7|-|TRBD1
TGTGCCAGCAGTCCTCTGGGGGCAGGGGGCTATTACGAGCAGTACTTC
CASSPLGAGGYYEQYF
>TRBV10-3|TRBJ2-2|-|TRBD2
TGTGCCATCAGCTCCGGGACTAGCGGAGGAACCGGGGAGCTGTTTTTT
CAISSGTSGGTGELFF
>TRBV29-1|TRBJ2-5|-|-
TGCAGCGTTGAAACACGGGGGGAGACCCAGTACTTC
CSVETRGETQYF
>TRBV6-1|TRBJ1-1|-|TRBD1
TGTGCCAGCAGGACCTACCAGGGGGACACTGAAGCTTTCTTT
CASRTYQGDTEAFF
>TRBV28|TRBJ1-6|once|TRBD1
TGTGCCAGCAGTTTAGGGGACAGGGGCATTTCACCCCTCCACTTT
CASSLGDRGISPLHF
>TRBV7-9|TRBJ1-2|few|-
TGTGCCAGCAGCTTAGCGTACGGGGAATACTATGGCTACACCTTC
CASSLAYGEYYGYTF
>TRBV5-1|TRBJ2-3|-|TRBD2
TGCGCCAGCAGCGCAGAACCAAGCGGGAGTAGGACAGATACGCAGTATTTT
CASSAEPSGSRTDTQYF
>TRBV5-5|TRBJ2-3|-|-
TGTGCCAGCAGCTTGGAACCAGGGATCACAGATACGCAGTATTTT
CASSLEPGITDTQYF
>TRBV4-1|TRBJ2-7|-|-
TGCGCCAGCAGCCCGTCCGGTGGAGGCGAGCAGTACTTC
CASSPSGGGEQYF
>TRBV9|TRBJ1-1|-|-
TGTGCCAGCAGCGTAGACGGGTTGAGCACTGAAGCTTTCTTT
CASSVDGLSTEAFF
>TRBV14|TRBJ2-1|-|-
TGTGCCAGCAGCCAAGGGGCCATATTGGATGAGCAGTTCTTC
CASSQGAILDEQFF
>TRBV10-3|TRBJ1-1|-|-
TGTGCCATCAGTGAGTCAGGGGGGGGCGCTGAAGCTTTCTTT
CAISESGGGAEAFF
>TRBV2|TRBJ2-1|-|TRBD2
TGTGCCAGCAGTGAAGCGCAGAGGGGGACTAGCGGGAGGTGGGGTGAGCAGTTCTTC
CASSEAQRGTSGRWGEQFF
>TRBV29-1|TRBJ1-4|few|-
TGCAGCGCCCGAGAGGGGGGGACGAATGAAAAACTGTTTTTT
CSAREGGTNEKLFF
>TRBV9|TRBJ1-1|-|TRBD1
TGTGCCAGCGCAACCCCGGGGGACAGTGGTTACACTGAAGCTTTCTTT
CASATPGDSGYTEAFF